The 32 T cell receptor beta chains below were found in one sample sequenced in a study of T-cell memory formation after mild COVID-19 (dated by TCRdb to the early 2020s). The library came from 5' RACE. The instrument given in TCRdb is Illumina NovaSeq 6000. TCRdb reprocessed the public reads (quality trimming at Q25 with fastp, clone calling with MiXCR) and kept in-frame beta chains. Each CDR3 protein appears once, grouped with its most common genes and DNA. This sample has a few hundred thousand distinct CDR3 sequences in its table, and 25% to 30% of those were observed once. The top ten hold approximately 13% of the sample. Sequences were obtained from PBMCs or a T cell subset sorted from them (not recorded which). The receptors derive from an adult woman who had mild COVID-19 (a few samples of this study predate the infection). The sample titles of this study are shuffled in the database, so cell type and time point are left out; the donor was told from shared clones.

The CDR3, as DNA: TGTGCCAGCTCTCATTCGGACAGGGGGCCCCTCATGAACACTGAAGCTTTCTTT. It codes for CASSHSDRGPLMNTEAFF. The rearrangement uses TRBV18 and TRBJ1-1; 11 nucleotides match TRBD1. The CDR3 length is 18 residues. Germline trimming cut 6 bases from V and 0 bases from J; bases unmatched to any gene: 12. CDR1 and CDR2 from the germline V gene are KGHSH and LQKENI.

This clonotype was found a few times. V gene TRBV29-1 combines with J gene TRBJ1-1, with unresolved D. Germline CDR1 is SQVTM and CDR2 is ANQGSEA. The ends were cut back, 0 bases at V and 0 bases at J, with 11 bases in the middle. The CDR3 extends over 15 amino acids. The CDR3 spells CSVEDPGRMNTEAFF. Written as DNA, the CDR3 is TGCAGCGTTGAAGATCCTGGACGGATGAACACTGAAGCTTTCTTT. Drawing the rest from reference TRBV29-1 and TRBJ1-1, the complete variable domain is SAVISQKPSRDICQRGTSLTIQCQVDSQVTMMFWYRQQPGQSLTLIATANQGSEATYESGFVIDKFPISRPNLTFSTLTVSNMSPEDSSIYLCSVEDPGRMNTEAFFGQGTRLTVV.

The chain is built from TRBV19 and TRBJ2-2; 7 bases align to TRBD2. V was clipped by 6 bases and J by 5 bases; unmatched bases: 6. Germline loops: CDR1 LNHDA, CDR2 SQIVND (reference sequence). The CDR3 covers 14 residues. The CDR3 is CASSGLVRTGELFF. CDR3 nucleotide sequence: TGTGCCAGTAGCGGACTAGTTAGGACCGGGGAGCTGTTTTTT.

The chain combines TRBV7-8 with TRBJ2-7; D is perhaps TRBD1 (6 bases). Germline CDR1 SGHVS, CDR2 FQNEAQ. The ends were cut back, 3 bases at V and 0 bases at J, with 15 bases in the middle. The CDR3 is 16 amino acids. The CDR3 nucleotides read TGTGCCAGCAGCTTTACTGGACAGTGGAGCTCCTACGAGCAGTACTTC. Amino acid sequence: CASSFTGQWSSYEQYF.

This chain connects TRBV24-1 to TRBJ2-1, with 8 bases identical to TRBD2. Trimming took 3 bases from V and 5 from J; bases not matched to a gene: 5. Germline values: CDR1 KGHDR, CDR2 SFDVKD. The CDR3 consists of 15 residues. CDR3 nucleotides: TGTGCCACCAGTGATAGCGGGAGTCCCAACAATGAGCAGTTCTTC. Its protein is CATSDSGSPNNEQFF.

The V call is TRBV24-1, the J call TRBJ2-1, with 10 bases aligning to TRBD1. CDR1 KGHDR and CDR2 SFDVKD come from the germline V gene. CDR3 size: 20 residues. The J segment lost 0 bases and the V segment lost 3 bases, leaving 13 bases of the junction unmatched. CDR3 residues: CATSDVSDRGQKNSYNEQFF. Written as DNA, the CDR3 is TGTGCCACCAGTGATGTTAGTGACAGGGGGCAGAAGAACTCCTACAATGAGCAGTTCTTC.

Here the CDR3 reads CASSISREGDGYTF. CDR3 nucleotide sequence: TGTGCCAGCAGCATAAGTCGGGAGGGTGACGGCTACACCTTC. The chain has TRBV9 and TRBJ1-2; D is uncertain. CDR1 SGDLS and CDR2 YYNGEE come from the germline V gene. This CDR3 spans 14 amino acids. Between the trimmed V and J ends, which lost 4 bases and 8 bases, there was a span of 18 bases.

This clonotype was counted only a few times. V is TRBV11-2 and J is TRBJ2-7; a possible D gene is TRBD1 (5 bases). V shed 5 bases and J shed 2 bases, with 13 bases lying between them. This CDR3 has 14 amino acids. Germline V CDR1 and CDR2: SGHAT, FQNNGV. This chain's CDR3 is CASSRPGNTYEQYF. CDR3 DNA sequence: TGTGCCAGCAGCCGACCAGGGAACACCTACGAGCAGTACTTC.

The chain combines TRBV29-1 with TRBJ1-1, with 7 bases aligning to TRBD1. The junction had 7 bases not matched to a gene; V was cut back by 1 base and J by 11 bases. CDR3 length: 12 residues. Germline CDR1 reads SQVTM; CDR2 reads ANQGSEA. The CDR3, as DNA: TGCAGCGTTGAAGGCCCGGGACAGTGGGCTTTCTTT. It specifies CSVEGPGQWAFF.

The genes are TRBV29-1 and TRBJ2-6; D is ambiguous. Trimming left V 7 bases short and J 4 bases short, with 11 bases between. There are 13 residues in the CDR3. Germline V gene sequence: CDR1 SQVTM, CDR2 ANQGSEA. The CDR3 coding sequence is TGCAGCGCTGTGGTCCCCGGGGCCAACGTCCTGACTTTC. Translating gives CSAVVPGANVLTF.

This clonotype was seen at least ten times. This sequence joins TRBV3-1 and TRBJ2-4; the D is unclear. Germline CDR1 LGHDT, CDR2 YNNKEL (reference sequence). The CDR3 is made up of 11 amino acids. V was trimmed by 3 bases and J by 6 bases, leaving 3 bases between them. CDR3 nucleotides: TGTGCCAGCAGCCACGGAAACATTCAGTACTTC. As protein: CASSHGNIQYF.

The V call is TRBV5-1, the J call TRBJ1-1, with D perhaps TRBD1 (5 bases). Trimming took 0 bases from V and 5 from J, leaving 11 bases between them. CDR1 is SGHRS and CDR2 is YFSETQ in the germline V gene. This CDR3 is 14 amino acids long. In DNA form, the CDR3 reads TGCGCCAGCAGCTTGGAACAGGTAGGGACTGAAGCTTTCTTT. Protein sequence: CASSLEQVGTEAFF.

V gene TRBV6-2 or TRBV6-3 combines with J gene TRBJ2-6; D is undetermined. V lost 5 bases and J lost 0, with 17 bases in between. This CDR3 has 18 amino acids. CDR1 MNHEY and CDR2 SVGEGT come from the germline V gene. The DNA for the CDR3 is TGTGCCAGCAGTGTACCCCGCAGCCCCCTCTCTGGGGCCAACGTCCTGACTTTC. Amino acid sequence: CASSVPRSPLSGANVLTF.

The CDR3 protein is CASSYSIRQGNGYTF. CDR3 in DNA: TGTGCCAGCAGTTACTCGATTCGGCAGGGGAACGGCTACACCTTC. The V and J genes are TRBV6-5 and TRBJ1-2; maybe TRBD1 (6 bases). The germline V gene encodes CDR1 MNHEY and CDR2 SVGAGI. CDR3 length equals 15 residues. The germline V and J ends were trimmed by 0 bases and 8 bases, with 16 bases remaining between them.

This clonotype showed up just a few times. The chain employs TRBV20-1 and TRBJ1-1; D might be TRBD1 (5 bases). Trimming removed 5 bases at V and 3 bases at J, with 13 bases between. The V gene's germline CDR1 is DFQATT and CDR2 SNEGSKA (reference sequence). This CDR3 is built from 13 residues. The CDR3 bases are TGCAGTGCTGTGGGGATGGGGGACACTGAAGCTTTCTTT. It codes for CSAVGMGDTEAFF.

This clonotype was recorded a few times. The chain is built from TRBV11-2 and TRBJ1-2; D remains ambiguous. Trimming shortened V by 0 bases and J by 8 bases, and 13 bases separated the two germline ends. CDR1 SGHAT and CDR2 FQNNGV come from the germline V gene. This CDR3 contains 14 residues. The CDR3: CASSLESGSRGYTF. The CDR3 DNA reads TGTGCCAGCAGCTTAGAGTCTGGGTCGAGGGGCTACACCTTC.

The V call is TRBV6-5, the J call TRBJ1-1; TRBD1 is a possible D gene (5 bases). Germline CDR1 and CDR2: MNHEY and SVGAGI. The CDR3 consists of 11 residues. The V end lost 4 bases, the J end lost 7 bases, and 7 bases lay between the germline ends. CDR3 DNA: TGTGCCAGCAGTTCACAGGATGAAGCTTTCTTT. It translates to CASSSQDEAFF.

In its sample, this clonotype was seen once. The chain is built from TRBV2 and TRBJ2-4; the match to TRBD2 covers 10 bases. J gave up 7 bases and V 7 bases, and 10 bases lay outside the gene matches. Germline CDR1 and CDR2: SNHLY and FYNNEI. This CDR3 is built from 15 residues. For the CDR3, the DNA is TGTGCCAGCACCCAGGAGGGACTAGCGTATAACATTCAGTACTTC. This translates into CASTQEGLAYNIQYF.

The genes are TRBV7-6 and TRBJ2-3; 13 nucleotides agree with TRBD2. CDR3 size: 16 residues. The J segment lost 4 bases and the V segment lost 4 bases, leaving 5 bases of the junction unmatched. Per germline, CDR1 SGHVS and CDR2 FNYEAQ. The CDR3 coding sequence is TGTGCCAGCAGCTACCGGACTAGCGGGAGTTCAGATACGCAGTATTTT. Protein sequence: CASSYRTSGSSDTQYF.

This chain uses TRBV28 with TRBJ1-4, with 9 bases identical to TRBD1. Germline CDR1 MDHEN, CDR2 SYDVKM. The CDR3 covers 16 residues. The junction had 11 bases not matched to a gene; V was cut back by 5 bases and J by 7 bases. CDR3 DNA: TGTGCCAGCAGTCGTCTAACAGGGGGCGCGAGTGAAAAACTGTTTTTT. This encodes CASSRLTGGASEKLFF.

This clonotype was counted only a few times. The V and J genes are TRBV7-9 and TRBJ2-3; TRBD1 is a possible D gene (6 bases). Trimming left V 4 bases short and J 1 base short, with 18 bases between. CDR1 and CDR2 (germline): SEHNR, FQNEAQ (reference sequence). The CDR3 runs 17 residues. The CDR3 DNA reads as TGTGCCAGCAGCTCAAATTACAGGGAAAGGGGCACAGATACGCAGTATTTT. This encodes CASSSNYRERGTDTQYF.

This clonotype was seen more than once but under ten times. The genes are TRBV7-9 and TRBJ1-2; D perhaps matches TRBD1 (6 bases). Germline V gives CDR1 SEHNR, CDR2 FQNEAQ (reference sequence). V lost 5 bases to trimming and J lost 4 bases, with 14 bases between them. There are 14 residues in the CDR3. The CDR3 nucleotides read TGTGCCAGCAGCCCCCGGACAGCCCTCTATGGCTACACCTTC. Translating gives CASSPRTALYGYTF.

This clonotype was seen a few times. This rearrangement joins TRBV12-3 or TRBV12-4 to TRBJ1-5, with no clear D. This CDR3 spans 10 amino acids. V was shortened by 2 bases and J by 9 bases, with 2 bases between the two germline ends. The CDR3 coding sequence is TGTGCCAGCAGTTTACCGCCCCAGCATTTT. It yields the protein CASSLPPQHF.

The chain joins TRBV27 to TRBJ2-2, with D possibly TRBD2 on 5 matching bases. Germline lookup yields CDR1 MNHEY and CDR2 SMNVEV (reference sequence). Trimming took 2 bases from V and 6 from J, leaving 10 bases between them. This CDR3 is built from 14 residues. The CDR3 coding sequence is TGTGCCAGCAGTTTAGACCGGGGTCCCGGGGAGCTGTTTTTT. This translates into CASSLDRGPGELFF.

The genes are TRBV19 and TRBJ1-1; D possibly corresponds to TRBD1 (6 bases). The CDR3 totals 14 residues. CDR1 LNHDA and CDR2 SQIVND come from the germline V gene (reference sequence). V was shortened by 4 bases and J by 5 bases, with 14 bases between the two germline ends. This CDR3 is CASSTSRGGTEAFF. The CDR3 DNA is TGTGCCAGTAGTACGTCCAGGGGCGGAACTGAAGCTTTCTTT. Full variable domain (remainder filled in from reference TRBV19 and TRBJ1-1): DGGITQSPKYLFRKEGQNVTLSCEQNLNHDAMYWYRQDPGQGLRLIYYSQIVNDFQKGDIAEGYSVSREKKESFPLTVTSAQKNPTAFYLCASSTSRGGTEAFFGQGTRLTVV.

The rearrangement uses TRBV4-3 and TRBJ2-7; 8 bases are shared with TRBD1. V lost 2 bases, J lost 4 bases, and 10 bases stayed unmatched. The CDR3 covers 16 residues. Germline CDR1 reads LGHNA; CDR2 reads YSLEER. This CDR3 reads CASSQNRNRGSYEQYF. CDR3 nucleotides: TGCGCCAGCAGCCAAAACCGAAACAGGGGGAGTTACGAGCAGTACTTC.

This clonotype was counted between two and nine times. In nucleotides, the CDR3 is TGTGCCAGCAGGACCCTTCAGGGCACCGGGGAGCTGTTTTTT. It encodes CASRTLQGTGELFF. The chain carries TRBV12-3 or TRBV12-4 and TRBJ2-2; TRBD1 is a possible D gene (5 bases). V lost 6 bases, J lost 4 bases, and 12 bases lay in between. This CDR3 comprises 14 residues.

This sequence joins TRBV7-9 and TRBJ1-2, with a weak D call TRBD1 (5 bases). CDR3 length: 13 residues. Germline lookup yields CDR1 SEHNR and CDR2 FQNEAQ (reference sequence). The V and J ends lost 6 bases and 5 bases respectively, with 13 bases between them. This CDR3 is CASSSGRGYGYTF. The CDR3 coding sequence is TGTGCCAGCAGTTCAGGGAGAGGGTATGGCTACACCTTC.

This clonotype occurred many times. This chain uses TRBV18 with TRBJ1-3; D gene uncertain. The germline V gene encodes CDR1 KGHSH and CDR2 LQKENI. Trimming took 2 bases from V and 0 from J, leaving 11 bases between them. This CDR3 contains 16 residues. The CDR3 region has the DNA TGTGCCAGCTCACCATATGGGGAGACCTCTGGAAACACCATATATTTT. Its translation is CASSPYGETSGNTIYF.

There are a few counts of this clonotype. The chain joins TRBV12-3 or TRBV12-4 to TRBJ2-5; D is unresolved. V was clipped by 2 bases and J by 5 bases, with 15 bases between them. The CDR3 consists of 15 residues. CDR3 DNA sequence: TGTGCCAGCAGTTTACGGGCCCTGAACGGCGAGACCCAGTACTTC. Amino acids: CASSLRALNGETQYF.

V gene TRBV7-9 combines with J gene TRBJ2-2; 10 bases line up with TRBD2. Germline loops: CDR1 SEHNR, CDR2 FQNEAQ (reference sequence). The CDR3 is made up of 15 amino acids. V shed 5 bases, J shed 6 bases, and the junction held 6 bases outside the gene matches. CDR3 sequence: CASSRPGLAAGELFF. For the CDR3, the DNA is TGTGCCAGCAGCAGGCCCGGACTAGCGGCCGGGGAGCTGTTTTTT.

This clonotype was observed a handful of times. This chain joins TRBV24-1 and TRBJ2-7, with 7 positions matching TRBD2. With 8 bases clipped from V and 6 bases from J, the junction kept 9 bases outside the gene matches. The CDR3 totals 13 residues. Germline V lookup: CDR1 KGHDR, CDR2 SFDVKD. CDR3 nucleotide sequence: TGTGCCACCAAGAAGGGAGTAGCGGGCGAGCAGTACTTC. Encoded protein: CATKKGVAGEQYF.